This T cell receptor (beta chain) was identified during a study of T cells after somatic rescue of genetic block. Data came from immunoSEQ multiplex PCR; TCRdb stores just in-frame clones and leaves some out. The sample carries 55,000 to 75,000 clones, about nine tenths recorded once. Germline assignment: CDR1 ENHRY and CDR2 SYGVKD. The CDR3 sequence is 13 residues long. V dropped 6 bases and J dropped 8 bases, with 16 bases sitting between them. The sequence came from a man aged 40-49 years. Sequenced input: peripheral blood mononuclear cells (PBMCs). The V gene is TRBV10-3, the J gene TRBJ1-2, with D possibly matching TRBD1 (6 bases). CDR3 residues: CAIRVGADRGYTF. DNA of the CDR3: TGTGCCATCAGGGTGGGGGCTGATCGAGGCTACACCTTC.